This paragraph covers one TCR beta chain sequence. Primers used in a second PCR of about 6 to 11 cycles were a sample-barcoded 5' primer and a J-beta primer mix. TCRdb fed the 5' RACE reads into MiXCR, producing one record per CDR3 protein. The sample has approximately 900,000 distinct CDR3 sequences; under 35% are singletons. Individuals who donated were healthy Caucasians from Russia aged about 6 to 100. This specimen belongs to a study of blood T cells in healthy people across ages. The same specimen was also included in a second study, on T cells of mothers and their children. This second study says: The study sampled three healthy Caucasian mothers and their six children. Every mother supplied over 8 million TCR beta CDR3 reads and every child some 2.7 million. Slightly higher overlap, not significant, was seen in related mother-child pairs than in unrelated pairs.

This sequence originates from a woman aged 40 to 50 in good health. The specimen sequenced was blood.

The CDR3 bases are TGCAGTGCTAACAGGGGTTGGACTGAAGCTTTCTTT. Encoded protein: CSANRGWTEAFF. The chain is built from TRBV20-1 and TRBJ1-1; TRBD1 agrees at 7 bases. The junction had 4 bases not matched to a gene; V was cut back by 4 bases and J by 5 bases. The CDR3 length is 12 residues. Germline V gene data show CDR1 as DFQATT and CDR2 as SNEGSKA (reference sequence).